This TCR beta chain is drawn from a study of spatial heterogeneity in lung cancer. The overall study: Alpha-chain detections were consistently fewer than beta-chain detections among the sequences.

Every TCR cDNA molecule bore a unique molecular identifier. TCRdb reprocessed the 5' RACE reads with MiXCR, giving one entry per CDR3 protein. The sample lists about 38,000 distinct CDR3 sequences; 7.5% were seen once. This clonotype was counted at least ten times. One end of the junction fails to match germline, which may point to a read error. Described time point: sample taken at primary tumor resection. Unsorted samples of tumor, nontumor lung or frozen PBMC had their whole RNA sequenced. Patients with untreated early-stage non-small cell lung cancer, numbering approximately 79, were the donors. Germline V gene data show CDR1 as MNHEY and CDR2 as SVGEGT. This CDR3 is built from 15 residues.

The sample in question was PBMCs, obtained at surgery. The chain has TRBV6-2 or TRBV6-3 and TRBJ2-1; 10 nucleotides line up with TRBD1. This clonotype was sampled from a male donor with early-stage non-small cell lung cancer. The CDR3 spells CASISSGQGYSEQFF. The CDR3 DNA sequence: TGTGCCAGCATCTCCTCGGGACAGGGGTACAGTGAGCAGTTCTTC.